This T cell receptor (beta chain) was sequenced during a study of blood T cell repertoires in COVID-19 (dated by TCRdb to the early 2020s). With regard to the full study: Samples from collaborators originated in the United States, Italy and Spain and spanned both the acute and convalescent phases of COVID-19. The repertoires were released in a freely available public database meant as a resource for research on the immune response to SARS-CoV-2. Where available, HLA class I and class II types were taken from metadata supplied by the sample provider and were not determined by assay-based typing. The prospective study material was composed of cDNA or gDNA derived from T cells, B-cell-depleted T cells, or PBMCs. The samples were drawn from two sources: the first 160 participants of the ongoing ImmuneRACE study, and 950 to 1,500 subjects contributed by 6 global collaborators. Subjects who had been exposed to COVID-19, were actively infected with it, or had recovered from it provided the deeply sampled blood TCRbeta repertoires that made up the dataset. A de-identified subject ID, COVID-19 status, age in years and sex were almost always included in the sample metadata. Overall results and qualifications from the work: The amount of clinical and demographic metadata varied by source and participant and was provided uncurated.

V loses 4 bases at its end and J loses 6 bases; junction bases beyond the gene matches: 8. The CDR3 has 15 amino acids, counting the end cysteine and phenylalanine. The sequence is cut down to CDR3 DNA, 45 bases in frame from base 1. The germline V gene gives CDR1 as SNHLY and CDR2 as FYNNEI. TCRbeta CDR3 regions were amplified from genomic DNA by means of the immunoSEQ Assay, a bias-controlled multiplex PCR. The authors' pipeline ran thus. The number of nucleated cells in each sample was estimated from the amplification of reference gene primers within the assay. Sequence reads were collapsed and filtered to measure the absolute abundance of every unique TCRbeta CDR3 rearrangement. For each sample, productive Simpson clonality was calculated as the square root of Simpson's diversity index across productive rearrangements. TCRdb retrieved this table from immuneACCESS and kept in-frame rearrangements only. Not all clones are present; in checked studies, unresolved V genes account for under half, and no reason is known for the remainder. Clonal size and the V and J genes are those of that table, whereas D and trimming came from the DNA. In this sample the table shows approximately 240,000 clones, roughly 80% of which occur a single time. The top ten clones comprise 3% to 3.5% of the sample.

For this clone: Its antigen is not yet known. Per-base quality was not reported, and no clone a single base away is much larger than it.

Another Seattle source contributed samples from volunteer blood donors who had recovered from COVID-19. Whole blood was collected in K2EDTA tubes by collaborating institutions according to the institutions' own protocols. For TCRbeta analysis, collaborators shipped samples as frozen whole blood, isolated PBMCs, or DNA extracted from either of those sample types. Rearrangement joined TRBV2 to TRBJ1-5, and 8 junctional nucleotides match TRBD1. The sequencing input was peripheral blood. The origin of this receptor is a woman under 40 who had recovered from COVID-19. The CDR3 reads as follows: CASSADRGRSQPQHF. The nucleotide sequence reads TGTGCCAGCAGTGCTGACAGGGGACGGAGTCAGCCCCAGCATTTT.